This TCR beta chain was retrieved from a study of shared T cell receptors in the human thymus. Method: immunoSEQ multiplex PCR; TCRdb's copy keeps in-frame clones and lacks some. The data show 640,000 or so clones, more than 70% seen once. Trimming at V came to 5 bases and at J to 11 bases, leaving 7 bases not matched to a gene. Germline CDR1 reads GTSNPN; CDR2 reads SVGIG (reference sequence). This CDR3 is 13 amino acids long. These sequences were also reported in another study, on human thymus T cells. That work adds: Unrelated individuals had highly overlapping thymic repertoires, as reported in related research.

This TCR derives from a boy under two years old with a congenital heart defect. This chain uses TRBV30 with TRBJ1-6; 9 bases are shared with TRBD1. Sequencing used thymocytes. The CDR3 region is CAWLGQGGPPLHF. CDR3 sequence (DNA): TGTGCCTGGCTGGGACAGGGCGGTCCACCCCTCCACTTT.